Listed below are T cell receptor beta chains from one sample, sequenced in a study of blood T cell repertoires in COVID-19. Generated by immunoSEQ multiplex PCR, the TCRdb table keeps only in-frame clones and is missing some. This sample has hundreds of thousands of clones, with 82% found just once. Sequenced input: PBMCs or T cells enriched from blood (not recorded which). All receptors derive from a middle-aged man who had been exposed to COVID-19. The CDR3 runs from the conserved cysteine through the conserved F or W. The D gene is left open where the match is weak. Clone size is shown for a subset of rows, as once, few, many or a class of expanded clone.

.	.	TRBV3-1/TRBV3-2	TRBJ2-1	CASSRGTGEANEQFF	TGTGCCAGCAGCCGTGGGACTGGCGAGGCCAATGAGCAGTTCTTC
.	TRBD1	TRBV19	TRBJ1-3	CASSADLGTAYSGNTIYF	TGTGCCAGTAGTGCAGACCTCGGGACAGCCTACTCTGGAAACACCATATATTTT
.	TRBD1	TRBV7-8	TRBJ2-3	CASSPRGSGGPTDTQYF	TGTGCCAGCAGCCCCCGAGGGTCAGGGGGCCCCACAGATACGCAGTATTTT
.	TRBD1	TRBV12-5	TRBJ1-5	CASAAGQGNQPQHF	TGTGCTAGTGCCGCCGGACAGGGAAATCAGCCCCAGCATTTT
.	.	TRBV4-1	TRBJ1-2	CASSQDRGSYGYTF	TGCGCCAGCAGCCAAGATAGGGGTAGCTATGGCTACACCTTC
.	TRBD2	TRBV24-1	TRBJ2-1	CATSAGGGSYNEQFF	TGTGCCACCAGTGCCGGCGGGGGCTCCTACAATGAGCAGTTCTTC
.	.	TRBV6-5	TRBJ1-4	CAHSLSVYNEKLFF	TGTGCCCATTCTCTCTCGGTATATAATGAAAAACTGTTTTTT
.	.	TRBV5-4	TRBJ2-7	CASSFGGAGYPYEQYF	TGTGCCAGCAGCTTTGGGGGCGCGGGCTACCCCTACGAGCAGTACTTC
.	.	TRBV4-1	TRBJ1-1	CASSHLVRGNTEAFF	TGCGCCAGCAGCCATTTGGTGCGGGGGAACACTGAAGCTTTCTTT
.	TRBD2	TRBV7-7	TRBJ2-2	CASSRTSGRARNTGELFF	TGTGCTAGCAGCCGGACTAGCGGGAGGGCCAGGAACACCGGGGAGCTGTTTTTT
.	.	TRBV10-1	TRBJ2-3	CASSESSRGAGADTQYF	TGCGCCAGCAGTGAGTCGTCCAGGGGTGCGGGAGCGGATACGCAGTATTTT
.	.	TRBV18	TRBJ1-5	CASSPGNVQPQHF	TGTGCCAGCTCACCCGGGAATGTACAGCCCCAGCATTTT
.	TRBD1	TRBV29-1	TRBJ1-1	CSVAPRTGSKAFF	TGCAGCGTTGCCCCGAGGACAGGGTCAAAAGCTTTCTTT
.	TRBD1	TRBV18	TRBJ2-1	CASSPERGLYNEQFF	TGTGCCAGCTCACCGGAAAGGGGGCTCTACAATGAGCAGTTCTTC
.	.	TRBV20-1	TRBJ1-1	CSASSPPVAEAFF	TGCAGTGCTAGTTCCCCGCCGGTGGCTGAAGCTTTCTTT
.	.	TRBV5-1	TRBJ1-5	CASSSTGRDQPQHF	TGCGCCAGCAGCAGTACAGGGCGGGATCAGCCCCAGCATTTT
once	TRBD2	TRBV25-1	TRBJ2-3	CASSDREEFADTQYF	TGTGCCAGCAGTGATCGGGAGGAGTTTGCAGATACGCAGTATTTT
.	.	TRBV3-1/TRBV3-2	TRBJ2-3	CASSQPGAPTDTQYF	TGTGCCAGCAGCCAACCGGGAGCCCCCACAGATACGCAGTATTTT
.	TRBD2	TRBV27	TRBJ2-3	CASSEQGLKQYF	TGTGCCAGCAGTGAGCAGGGACTAAAGCAGTATTTT
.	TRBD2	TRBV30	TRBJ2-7	CAWNLAGGTNYEQYF	TGTGCCTGGAACCTAGCGGGAGGGACGAACTACGAGCAGTACTTC
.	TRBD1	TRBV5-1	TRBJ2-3	CASSLALGQGTDTQYF	TGCGCCAGCAGCCTCGCCCTGGGACAGGGCACAGATACGCAGTATTTT
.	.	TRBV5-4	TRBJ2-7	CASMGRGQPYEQYF	TGTGCCAGCATGGGGCGGGGACAGCCCTACGAGCAGTACTTC
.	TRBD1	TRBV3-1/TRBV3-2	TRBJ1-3	CASSQRTGKGNTIYF	TGTGCCAGCAGCCAGAGGACAGGAAAGGGAAACACCATATATTTT
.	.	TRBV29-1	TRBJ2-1	CSTNRGIGEQFF	TGCAGCACCAACCGCGGGATCGGCGAGCAGTTCTTC
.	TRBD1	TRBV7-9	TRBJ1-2	CASSLSGKGANYGYTF	TGTGCCAGCAGCTTGTCGGGCAAGGGGGCCAACTATGGCTACACCTTC
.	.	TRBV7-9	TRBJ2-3	CASISDGSADTQYF	TGTGCCAGCATCTCAGATGGGAGCGCAGATACGCAGTATTTT
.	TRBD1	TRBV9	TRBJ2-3	CASSTGVRSTDTQYF	TGTGCCAGCAGCACAGGGGTGCGTAGCACAGATACGCAGTATTTT
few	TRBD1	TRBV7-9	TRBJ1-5	CASSQGGHQPQHF	TGTGCCAGCAGCCAAGGGGGCCATCAGCCCCAGCATTTT
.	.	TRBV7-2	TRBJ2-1	CASSPEGASYNEQFF	TGTGCCAGCAGCCCGGAGGGGGCATCCTACAATGAGCAGTTCTTC
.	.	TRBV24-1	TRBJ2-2	CATSDHGSRTASAGELFF	TGTGCCACCAGTGACCATGGAAGTCGGACAGCGAGCGCCGGGGAGCTGTTTTTT
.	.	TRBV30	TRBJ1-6	CAWSPGGSPLHF	TGTGCCTGGAGTCCCGGTGGTTCACCCCTCCACTTT
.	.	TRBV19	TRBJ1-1	CASSIETAMNTEAFF	TGTGCCAGTAGTATAGAAACAGCCATGAACACTGAAGCTTTCTTT
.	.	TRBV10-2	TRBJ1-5	CASTPSGDQPQHF	TGCGCCAGCACTCCATCAGGTGATCAGCCCCAGCATTTT
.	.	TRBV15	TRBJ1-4	CATSTARGEKLFF	TGTGCCACCAGCACGGCAAGGGGCGAAAAACTGTTTTTT
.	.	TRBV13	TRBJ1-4	CASMEQGSSNEKLFF	TGTGCCAGCATGGAACAGGGAAGCTCGAATGAAAAACTGTTTTTT
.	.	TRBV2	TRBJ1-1	CASIGGVTEAFF	TGTGCCAGTATAGGGGGAGTCACTGAAGCTTTCTTT
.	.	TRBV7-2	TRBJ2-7	CASSLPYSGNEQYF	TGTGCCAGCAGCTTACCTTACTCAGGGAACGAGCAGTACTTC
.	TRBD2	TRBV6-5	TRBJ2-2	CASSYGGEGAGELFF	TGTGCCAGCAGTTACGGCGGGGAGGGAGCCGGGGAGCTGTTTTTT
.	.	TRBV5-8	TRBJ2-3	CASSLGAVSTDTQYF	TGTGCCAGCAGCTTGGGGGCAGTTAGCACAGATACGCAGTATTTT
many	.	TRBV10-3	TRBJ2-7	CAISVGDFNRYEQYF	TGTGCCATCAGTGTTGGGGACTTCAACCGATACGAGCAGTACTTC